This TCR beta chain originates from a study of blood T cells in healthy people across ages. CDR3 length equals 12 residues. The germline gives CDR1 DFQATT, CDR2 SNEGSKA (reference sequence). About this clonotype: One junction end does not reproduce the germline sequence, and a read error may be involved.

Primers used in a second PCR of about 6 to 11 cycles were a sample-barcoded 5' primer and a J-beta primer mix. TCRdb processed the 5' RACE reads anew with MiXCR; each CDR3 protein has one entry. The table records roughly 700,000 distinct CDR3 sequences, about half of them present only once. This receptor was identified in a woman in her sixties in good health. Sequences were obtained from blood. The V and J genes are TRBV20-1 and TRBJ2-1; D not certain. The chain's CDR3 is CSASLIYYEQFF. In DNA, the CDR3 is TGCAGTGCTTCGTTGATCTACTATGAGCAGTTCTTC.